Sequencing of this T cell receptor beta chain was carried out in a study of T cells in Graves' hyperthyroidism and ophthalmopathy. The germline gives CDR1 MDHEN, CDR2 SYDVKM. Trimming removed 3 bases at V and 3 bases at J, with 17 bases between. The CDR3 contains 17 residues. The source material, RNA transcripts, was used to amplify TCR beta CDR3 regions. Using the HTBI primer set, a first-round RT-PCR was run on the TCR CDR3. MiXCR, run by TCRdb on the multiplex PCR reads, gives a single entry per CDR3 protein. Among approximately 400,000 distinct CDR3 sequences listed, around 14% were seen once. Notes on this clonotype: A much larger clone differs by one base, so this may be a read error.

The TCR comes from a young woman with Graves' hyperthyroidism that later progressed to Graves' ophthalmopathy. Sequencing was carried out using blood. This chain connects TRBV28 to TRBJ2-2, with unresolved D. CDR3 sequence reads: CASSFITLAKHTGELFF. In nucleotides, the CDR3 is TGTGCCAGCAGTTTCATCACCTTGGCGAAGCACACCGGGGAGCTGTTTTTT.